The 2 T cell receptor beta chains presented below share a single source sample, sequenced in a study of CD8+CD57+ T cells in acquired aplastic anemia. For CDR3 and TCR beta VDJ profiling, genomic DNA was the template used. TCRdb re-analysed the reads in MiXCR, keeping a single row per CDR3 protein. Altogether some 410,000 distinct CDR3 sequences are present, approximately 70% being singletons, with the ten largest covering more than 3.5%. The specimen was sorted CD4+, CD8+, or CD8+CD57+ T cells (not recorded which) from PBMCs. These receptor sequences come from a human donor in good health, serving as a control.

The chain has TRBV7-2 and TRBJ1-5; tentative D call: TRBD1 (5 bases). Trimming cost V 2 bases and J 16 bases, with 24 bases left between them. This CDR3 contains 15 residues. Germline loops: CDR1 SGHTA, CDR2 FQGNSA. The CDR3 nucleotides are TGTGCCAGCAGCTTACCAGGGTCCGTAACTGAAGCTTTCCATTTT. Protein sequence: CASSLPGSVTEAFHF.

The J gene is TRBJ2-5, the V gene TRBV29-1; TRBD2 aligns across 7 bases. V shed 5 bases, J shed 5 bases, and the junction held 17 bases outside the gene matches. This CDR3 is built from 16 residues. The germline V gene encodes CDR1 SQVTM and CDR2 ANQGSEA. This CDR3 is CSVKRGGGSLGETQYF. The DNA of the CDR3 is TGCAGCGTTAAGAGAGGCGGCGGGAGTCTCGGGGAGACCCAGTACTTC.